This record covers a single T cell receptor (beta chain). This sample was included in a study of blood T cell repertoires in COVID-19. About the study: Samples representing acute and convalescent COVID-19 were sourced from the United States, Italy and Spain. The cDNA or gDNA used as material had been derived from T cells, B-cell-depleted T cells, or PBMCs.

Repertoires were generated with immunoSEQ multiplex PCR, while TCRdb's copy carries only in-frame clones and drops some. The repertoire holds approximately 150,000 clones, with about 87% as singletons. Trimming took 4 bases from V and 1 from J, leaving 11 bases between them. The CDR3 has 14 residues. Germline loops: CDR1 SGDLS, CDR2 YYNGEE. Sequenced sample: peripheral blood. The clonotype comes from a woman in her 50s with acute or convalescent COVID-19. The genes are TRBV9 and TRBJ1-1, with a tentative D call TRBD1 (5 bases). The CDR3 sequence is CASSPFQGNTEAFF. The CDR3 DNA sequence: TGTGCCAGCAGCCCCTTCCAGGGGAACACTGAAGCTTTCTTT.